This TCR beta chain was retrieved from a study of T cells after posttransplantation cyclophosphamide (dated by TCRdb to 2015 to 2016). Concerning the study at large: Using TRB sequencing, the study followed how the T cell repertoire rebuilt after myeloablative bone marrow transplantation with posttransplantation cyclophosphamide given as GVHD prophylaxis. TRB sequencing was performed on blood from all 35 or so PTCy patients with 1-year posttransplant specimens. Up to about 3 additional blood samples from 2 to 5.2 years after transplant were also TRB-sequenced in 3 patients, as was pretransplant blood from several patients. Samples from around 35 PTCy-treated patients and approximately 15 related bone marrow donors of those patients were subjected to antigen receptor sequencing. Public TRB sequences were compared against a database of over 3,600 sequences linked to responses to pathogens, tumor antigens, self-antigens and alloantigens. Because TRA and TRB clonality correlated tightly in 9 samples, the subsequent TCR analyses were limited to TRB only.

As regards this clone: This receptor's antigen is unknown. No qualities accompany the bases; no much larger clone lies one base away.

A control cohort of approximately eleven patients who had been given myeloablative marrow transplants with methotrexate plus a calcineurin inhibitor was sampled 1 year after transplant. Peripheral blood and bone marrow mononuclear cells were isolated by Ficoll-Hypaque density centrifugation and were cryopreserved. General findings and caveats noted by the study authors: Donor-recipient similarity was low at 1-2 months but rose over the first year, and later blood repertoires were often dominated by donor CD8+ memory clones. The TRB repertoires of T cells infiltrating skin or the GI tract showed only limited overlap with the TRB repertoires found in blood. Across 45 patients, recipient CMV seropositivity and CMV reactivation were highly associated with TRB clonality; PTCy diversity was similar to CNI/methotrexate controls.

V was cut back by 1 base and J by 1 base, leaving a gap of 11 bases between them. CDR1 and CDR2 are read off the germline V gene as SGHVS and FQNEAQ. The CDR3 contains 15 residues, cysteine and phenylalanine counted. Left in the record is the CDR3 DNA by itself, 45 bases read in frame from the first base. TRB sequencing was run on genomic DNA with either the immunoSEQ assay at survey resolution or the hsTCRB kit. The study's processing was this. Initial read processing used immunoSEQ software, and repertoire analyses used the LymphoSeq R package. Clonality was computed as 1 minus normalized Shannon entropy, and a Gini coefficient was also calculated for each TRB dataset. Phenotypes of unsorted samples were inferred by mapping TRB sequences from sorted subsets of the recipient or donor onto unsorted samples of the same recipient. Entries here come from immuneACCESS through TCRdb and include only in-frame sequences with V and J called. Some clones fail to appear in such tables; in the studies checked, an unresolved V gene covers under half of the shortfall, and the cause of the remainder is unknown. The V and J calls and clone size come from that table; D and trimming were worked out from the DNA. The sample data list 9,800 or so clones, and 70% to 90% of these were observed just once. Under 5% of the sample goes to the ten largest clones.

This TCR was sampled from a male patient in his 50s who received an allogeneic stem cell transplant from an unrelated donor, was CMV-positive, and had chronic GVHD only. In transplant recipients, some T cells may be of donor rather than host origin. The sequencing used PBMCs, collected about 450 days after allogeneic stem cell transplant with calcineurin inhibitor and methotrexate. The receptor chain draws on TRBV7-8 and TRBJ2-7; a tentative D call is TRBD1 (5 bases match). CDR3 loop: CASSLVAGISYEQYF. The sequenced DNA: TGTGCCAGCAGCTTAGTGGCAGGGATATCCTACGAGCAGTACTTC.